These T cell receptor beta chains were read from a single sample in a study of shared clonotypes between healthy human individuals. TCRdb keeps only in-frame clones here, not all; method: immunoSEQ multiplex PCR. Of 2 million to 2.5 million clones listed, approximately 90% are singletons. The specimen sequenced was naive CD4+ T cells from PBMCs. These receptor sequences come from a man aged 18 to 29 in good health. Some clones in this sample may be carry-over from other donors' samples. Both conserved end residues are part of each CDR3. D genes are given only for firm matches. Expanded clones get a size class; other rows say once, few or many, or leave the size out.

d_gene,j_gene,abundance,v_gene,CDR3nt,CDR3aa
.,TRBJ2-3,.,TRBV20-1,TGCAGTGCTAGACTAAATACGCAGTATTTT,CSARLNTQYF
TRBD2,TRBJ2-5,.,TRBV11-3,TGTGCCAGCAGCTTTGGGGGGGACCAAGAGACCCAGTACTTC,CASSFGGDQETQYF
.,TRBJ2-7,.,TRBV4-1,TGCGCCAGCAGCCAAGATCAGGGGTCGGGCCCTAGGGAGCAGTACTTC,CASSQDQGSGPREQYF
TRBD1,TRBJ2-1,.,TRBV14,TGTGCCAGCAGCCAGGGTGGTCAGGGGGTCCATGAGCAGTTCTTC,CASSQGGQGVHEQFF
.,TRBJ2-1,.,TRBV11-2,TGTGCCAGCACCGAGAGGGGATACAATGAGCAGTTCTTC,CASTERGYNEQFF
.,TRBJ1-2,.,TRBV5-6,TGTGCCTCCCGGGCCAAAGTCGGTGGCTACACCTTC,CASRAKVGGYTF
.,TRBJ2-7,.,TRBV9,TGTGCCAGCAGCCCCCAGTGGGGCCCCGTGTACTTC,CASSPQWGPVYF
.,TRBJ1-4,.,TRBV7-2,TGTGCCAGCAGCTTGGGGGGCAGAGAGAATGAAAAACTGTTTTTT,CASSLGGRENEKLFF
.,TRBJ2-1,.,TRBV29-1,TGCAGCGTTGTTGCGCAGGGTTACAACAATGAGCAGTTCTTC,CSVVAQGYNNEQFF
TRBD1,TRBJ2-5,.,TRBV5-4,TGTGCCAGCAGCCCTCCGGGACAGGTACAAGAGACCCAGTACTTC,CASSPPGQVQETQYF
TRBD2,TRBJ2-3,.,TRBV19,TGTGCCAGTAGTACACGATGGACTAGCGGGAGTGATACGCAGTATTTT,CASSTRWTSGSDTQYF
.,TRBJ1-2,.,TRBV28,TGTGCCACCACTGACCCCCGGGCCGGCTACACCTTC,CATTDPRAGYTF
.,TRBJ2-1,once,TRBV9,TGTGCCAGCAGCCTACAGAGTGGGCTTTCCTACAATGAGCAGTTCTTC,CASSLQSGLSYNEQFF
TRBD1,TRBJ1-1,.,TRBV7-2,TGTGCCAGCAGCCCGCAGGGGGGGAACACTGAAGCTTTCTTT,CASSPQGGNTEAFF
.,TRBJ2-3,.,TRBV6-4,TGTGCCAGCAGGAGGACAGGCACAGATACGCAGTATTTT,CASRRTGTDTQYF
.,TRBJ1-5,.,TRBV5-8,TGTGCCAGCAGCCCAACGTGGGGGGGTCGCGTGGACCGCCAGCCCCAGCATTTT,CASSPTWGGRVDRQPQHF
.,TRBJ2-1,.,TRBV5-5,TGTGCCAGCAGCTTGGGGATAGCCAACTACTACAATGAGCAGTTCTTC,CASSLGIANYYNEQFF
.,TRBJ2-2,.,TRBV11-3,TGTGCCAGCAGCTTAGGCGGGCCGAACACCGGGGAGCTGTTTTTT,CASSLGGPNTGELFF
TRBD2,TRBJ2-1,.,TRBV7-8,TGTGCCAGCAGCTTCCTAGCGGGGGGCGAGCAGTTCTTC,CASSFLAGGEQFF
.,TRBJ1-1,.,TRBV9,TGTGCCAGCGGACCCCAAGCAATGAACACTGAAGCTTTCTTT,CASGPQAMNTEAFF
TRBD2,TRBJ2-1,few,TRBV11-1,TGTGCCAGCAGATTGGCGGGGGGACGCTACAATGAGCAGTTCTTC,CASRLAGGRYNEQFF
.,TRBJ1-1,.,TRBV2,TGTGCCAGCAGTTGGGGGACCCTGCGCACTGAAGCTTTCTTT,CASSWGTLRTEAFF
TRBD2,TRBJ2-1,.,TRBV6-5,TGTGCCAGCAGTTACCTGACGGGAGGGCCCTACAATGAGCAGTTCTTC,CASSYLTGGPYNEQFF
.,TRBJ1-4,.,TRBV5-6,TGTGCCAGCAGCTTGGGGGGACGGGTCGGACTGTTTTTT,CASSLGGRVGLFF